The clone carrying this T cell receptor beta chain occurred many times. This sample is drawn from a study of CDR3 diversity in severe acne. Germline V lookup: CDR1 SGDLS, CDR2 YYNGEE. CDR3 length: 15 amino acids. The V segment lost 7 bases and the J segment 4 bases; nucleotides outside the gene matches: 11. MiXCR, run by TCRdb on the PCR reads, gives a single entry per CDR3 protein. The table lists fewer than 90,000 distinct CDR3 sequences, over 40% of them singletons, with 14% in the top ten. The specimen sequenced was blood. The source of this sequence is a male donor in good health, without acne. The chain joins TRBV9 to TRBJ2-1; the match to TRBD2 covers 7 bases. For the CDR3, the DNA is TGTGCCAGCGCGGGTACGGCTAGCGGATACAATGAGCAGTTCTTC. Its protein is CASAGTASGYNEQFF.